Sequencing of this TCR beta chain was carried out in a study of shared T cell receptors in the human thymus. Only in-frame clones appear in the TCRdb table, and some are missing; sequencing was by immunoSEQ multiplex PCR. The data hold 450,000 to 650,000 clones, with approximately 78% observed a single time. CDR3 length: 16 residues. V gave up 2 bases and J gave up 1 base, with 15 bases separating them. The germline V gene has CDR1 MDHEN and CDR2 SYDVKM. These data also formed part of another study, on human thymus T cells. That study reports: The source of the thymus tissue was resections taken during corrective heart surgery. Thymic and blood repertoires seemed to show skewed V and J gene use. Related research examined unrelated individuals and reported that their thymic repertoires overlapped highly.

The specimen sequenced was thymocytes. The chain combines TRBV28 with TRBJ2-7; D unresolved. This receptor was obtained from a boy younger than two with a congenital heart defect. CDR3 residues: CASSLRWAASSYEQYF. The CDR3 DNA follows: TGTGCCAGCAGTTTACGGTGGGCAGCCTCTTCCTACGAGCAGTACTTC.